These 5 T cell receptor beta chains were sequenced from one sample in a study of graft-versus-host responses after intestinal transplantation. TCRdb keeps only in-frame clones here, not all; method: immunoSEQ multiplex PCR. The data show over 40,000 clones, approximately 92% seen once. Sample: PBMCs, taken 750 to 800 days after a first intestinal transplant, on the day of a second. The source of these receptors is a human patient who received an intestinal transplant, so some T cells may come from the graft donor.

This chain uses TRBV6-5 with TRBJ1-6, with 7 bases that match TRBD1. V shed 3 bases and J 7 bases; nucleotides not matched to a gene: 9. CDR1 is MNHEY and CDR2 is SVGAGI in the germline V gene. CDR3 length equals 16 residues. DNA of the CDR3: TGTGCCAGCAGTTATTCAGGGCAGGGGGGGAATTCACCCCTCCACTTT. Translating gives CASSYSGQGGNSPLHF.

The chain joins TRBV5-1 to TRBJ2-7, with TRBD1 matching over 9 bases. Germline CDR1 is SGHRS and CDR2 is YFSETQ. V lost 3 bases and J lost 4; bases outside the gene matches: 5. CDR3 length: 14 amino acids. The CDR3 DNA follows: TGCGCCAGCAGCTCAGACAGGGGGGGATACGAGCAGTACTTC. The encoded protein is CASSSDRGGYEQYF. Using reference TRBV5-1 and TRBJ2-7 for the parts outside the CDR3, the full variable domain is KAGVTQTPRYLIKTRGQQVTLSCSPISGHRSVSWYQQTPGQGLQFLFEYFSETQRNKGNFPGRFSGRQFSNSRSEMNVSTLELGDSALYLCASSSDRGGYEQYFGPGTRLTVT.

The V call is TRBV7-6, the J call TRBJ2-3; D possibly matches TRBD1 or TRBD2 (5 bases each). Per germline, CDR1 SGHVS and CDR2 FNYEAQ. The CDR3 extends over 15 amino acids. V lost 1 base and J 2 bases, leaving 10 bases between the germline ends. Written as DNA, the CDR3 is TGTGCCAGCAGCTTAGGAGAGGGACCCACAGATACGCAGTATTTT. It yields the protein CASSLGEGPTDTQYF. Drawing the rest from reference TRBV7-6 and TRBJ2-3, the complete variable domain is GAGVSQSPRYKVTKRGQDVALRCDPISGHVSLYWYRQALGQGPEFLTYFNYEAQQDKSGLPNDRFSAERPEGSISTLTIQRTEQRDSAMYRCASSLGEGPTDTQYFGPGTRLTVL.

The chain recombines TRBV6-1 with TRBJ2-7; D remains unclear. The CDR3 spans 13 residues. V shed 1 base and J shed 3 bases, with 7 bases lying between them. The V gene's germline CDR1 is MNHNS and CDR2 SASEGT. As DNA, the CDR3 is TGTGCCAGCAGTGAAGTTGATTTCTACGAGCAGTACTTC. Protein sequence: CASSEVDFYEQYF.

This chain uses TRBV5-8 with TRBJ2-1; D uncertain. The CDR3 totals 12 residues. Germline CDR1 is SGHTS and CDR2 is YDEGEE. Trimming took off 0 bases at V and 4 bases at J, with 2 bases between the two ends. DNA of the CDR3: TGTGCCAGCAGCTTGGTGTACAATGAGCAGTTCTTC. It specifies CASSLVYNEQFF.